A selection of T cell receptor beta chains follows, all from one sample in a study of blood T cell repertoires in COVID-19. Some clones are missing from TCRdb's copy, which holds only in-frame ones; the method was immunoSEQ multiplex PCR. This sample has approximately 300,000 clones, with 80% to 85% found just once. The sample was peripheral blood. The source of these receptors is a person aged 70 to 79 with COVID-19, enrolled during active disease. The CDR3 runs from the conserved cysteine through the conserved F or W. The D gene is left open where the match is weak. Not all rows give a size; the values are once, few, many and, for expanded clones, a class.

>NA|TRBJ2-2|TRBV6-2/TRBV6-3|NA
TGTGCCAGCAGTCAACCTAGGGGGGGCTCAACCGGGGAGCTGTTTTTT
CASSQPRGGSTGELFF
>TRBD1|TRBJ2-7|TRBV6-2/TRBV6-3|NA
TGTGCCAGCAGCGCGGGACAGGGGGCGTTCGAGCAGTACTTC
CASSAGQGAFEQYF
>TRBD2|TRBJ2-7|TRBV10-2|NA
TGCGCCAGCAGGGAGGCGGGACTAGCGGAGGTGGAGTACTTC
CASREAGLAEVEYF
>NA|TRBJ2-7|TRBV6-6|NA
TGTGCCAGCAGTTACTCTCAGTCCTACGAGCAGTACTTC
CASSYSQSYEQYF
>NA|TRBJ2-7|TRBV12-3/TRBV12-4|NA
TGTGCCAGCAGTGCCCCTCGGAGGGAGCAGTACTTC
CASSAPRREQYF
>NA|TRBJ2-7|TRBV2|NA
TGTGCCAGCAGTGTCCATGGGACTGATAGCTACGAGCAGTACTTC
CASSVHGTDSYEQYF
>NA|TRBJ1-5|TRBV24-1|NA
TGTGCCACCAGTGATCGAGGGCAGCCCCTGCAGCCCCAGCATTTT
CATSDRGQPLQPQHF
>TRBD1|TRBJ2-7|TRBV9|NA
TGTGCCAGCAGCGTAGACAGGGGCCCGTCCTACGAGCAGTACTTC
CASSVDRGPSYEQYF
>NA|TRBJ1-2|TRBV12-3/TRBV12-4|NA
TGTGCCAGCAGTTTAAACAATAACTATGGCTACACCTTC
CASSLNNNYGYTF
>NA|TRBJ1-2|TRBV15|NA
TGTGCCACCAGCCAGGGCAGGGGATTGGGTGGCTACACCTTC
CATSQGRGLGGYTF
>NA|TRBJ2-7|TRBV11-2|NA
TGTGCCAGCAGCTTTAGGGGTCGTTTGGGTGCCGTGGGTCACGAGCAGTACTTC
CASSFRGRLGAVGHEQYF
>TRBD1|TRBJ1-1|TRBV20-1|NA
TGCAGTGCGAGTTCGACAGGGATTATTTACACTGAAGCTTTCTTT
CSASSTGIIYTEAFF
>NA|TRBJ1-5|TRBV7-9|NA
TGTGCCAGCAGCTTAGGTAACAGAGCCAATCAGCCCCAGCATTTT
CASSLGNRANQPQHF
>NA|TRBJ1-5|TRBV19|NA
TGTGCCAGTAGCGACGCTCCTCCCAGGGCTCAGCCCCAGCATTTT
CASSDAPPRAQPQHF
>NA|TRBJ1-2|TRBV10-3|NA
TGTGCCATCAGTGAGTCTGGCAGGGGCAGCTATGGCTACACCTTC
CAISESGRGSYGYTF
>NA|TRBJ1-2|TRBV5-6|NA
TGTGCCAGCAGCGCAGCCTACGGACAGCTGCTCTATGGCTACACCTTC
CASSAAYGQLLYGYTF
>NA|TRBJ1-5|TRBV19|NA
TGTGCCAGTAGTATAGCCGGCGGTAATCAGCCCCAGCATTTT
CASSIAGGNQPQHF
>TRBD1|TRBJ1-1|TRBV7-2|few
TGTGCCAGCAGCCCTGGGGACAGGACTGAAGCTTTCTTT
CASSPGDRTEAFF
>NA|TRBJ1-1|TRBV7-2|NA
TGTGCCAGCAGCCGAGATGGGACACGTGAAGCTTTCTTT
CASSRDGTREAFF
>TRBD2|TRBJ2-1|TRBV6-6|once
TGTGCCAGCAGTTACGGGCTAGCGGGCGGCTACAATGAGCAGTTCTTC
CASSYGLAGGYNEQFF
>NA|TRBJ1-2|TRBV7-9|NA
TGTGCCAGCAGCTCCCGGACACCGACAGAAACCTTC
CASSSRTPTETF
>NA|TRBJ2-1|TRBV30|NA
TGTGCCTGGAGGGACCCATTCTCGGGAACGGCTTACAATGAGCAGTTCTTC
CAWRDPFSGTAYNEQFF
>TRBD1|TRBJ2-2|TRBV6-5|NA
TGTGCCAGCAAAGGACAGGGTGTAGCCGGGGAGCTGTTTTTT
CASKGQGVAGELFF
>TRBD1|TRBJ2-1|TRBV12-3/TRBV12-4|once
TGTGCCAGCAGCGGGACAGTCCATGAGCAGTTCTTC
CASSGTVHEQFF
>NA|TRBJ1-4|TRBV9|NA
TGTGCCAGCAGCGTAGGCGGAAAACTGTTTTTT
CASSVGGKLFF
>NA|TRBJ2-7|TRBV9|NA
TGTGCCAGCAGCGGAGCAGGGTACGACGAGCAGTACTTC
CASSGAGYDEQYF
>NA|TRBJ1-1|TRBV18|NA
TGTGCCAGCTCACCACTGGCGGTTACGAACACTGAAGCTTTCTTT
CASSPLAVTNTEAFF
>NA|TRBJ1-2|TRBV12-3/TRBV12-4|NA
TGTGCCAGCAGTTTCCAGGGTTTTGATGGCTACACCTTC
CASSFQGFDGYTF
>NA|TRBJ1-2|TRBV7-3|once
TGTGCCAGCAGCTTAAAGCAACAGAACTATGGCTACACCTTC
CASSLKQQNYGYTF
>NA|TRBJ2-1|TRBV4-3|NA
TGCGCCAGCAGCCAAATGGACAGAAGGTCCTACAATGAGCAGTTCTTC
CASSQMDRRSYNEQFF
>NA|TRBJ1-1|TRBV6-4|NA
TGTGCCAGCAGTTCGGGGAAGAGGGCTTTCTTT
CASSSGKRAFF
>TRBD2|TRBJ2-1|TRBV7-6|once
TGTGCCAGCAGCTTATTCCTGAAGACTAGCGGGACGGTTGATGAGCAGTTCTTC
CASSLFLKTSGTVDEQFF
>TRBD1|TRBJ2-7|TRBV27|once
TGTGCCAGCGGAAAATCCGGGACAGGGACCTACGAGCAGTACTTC
CASGKSGTGTYEQYF
>TRBD1|TRBJ2-2|TRBV7-8|NA
TGTGCCAGCAGCACGGGACAGGGGTTAGGCGGGGAGCTGTTTTTT
CASSTGQGLGGELFF
>TRBD1|TRBJ1-1|TRBV11-2|once
TGTGCCAGCAGCTCCTCCAGACAGGGGTTTTGGACTGAAGCTTTCTTT
CASSSSRQGFWTEAFF
>TRBD1|TRBJ2-7|TRBV28|NA
TGTGCCAGCAGTTTAATGGGACAGGGGAGAGGAGGCTACGAGCAGTACTTC
CASSLMGQGRGGYEQYF
>NA|TRBJ2-1|TRBV11-3|NA
TGTGCCAGCAGCGCGGGCAATGAGCAGTTCTTC
CASSAGNEQFF
>NA|TRBJ1-4|TRBV19|NA
TGTGCCAGTAGTAAGACAGGATCTAATGAAAAACTGTTTTTT
CASSKTGSNEKLFF
>TRBD2|TRBJ2-5|TRBV6-6|NA
TGTGCCAGCAGCCGTCGGACTAGCGGGGGGGCGGAGACCCAGTACTTC
CASSRRTSGGAETQYF
>NA|TRBJ1-5|TRBV7-6|NA
TGTGCCAGCAGCTTAGGTTCATCCCCCGGGCCCCAGCATTTT
CASSLGSSPGPQHF
>NA|TRBJ2-3|TRBV7-2|NA
TGTGCCAGCAGCCCTTTAAAGGACTCTAGCACAGATACGCAGTATTTT
CASSPLKDSSTDTQYF
>NA|TRBJ2-3|TRBV7-3|NA
TGTGCCAGCAGCTTAACGCCCCGGGATACGCAGTATTTT
CASSLTPRDTQYF
>TRBD2|TRBJ2-7|TRBV27|NA
TGTGCCAGCAGTTCCCTAGCGGGGGGGCCCCACGAGCAGTACTTC
CASSSLAGGPHEQYF
>NA|TRBJ2-5|TRBV20-1|NA
TGCAGTGGGACAGCCCAAGAGACCCAGTACTTC
CSGTAQETQYF
>NA|TRBJ1-6|TRBV7-2|NA
TGTGCCAGCAGCTTCTCGGGTACCTCACCCCTCCACTTT
CASSFSGTSPLHF
>TRBD1|TRBJ2-3|TRBV19|once
TGTGCCAGTAGTCTCCAACCAACCGGGACAGGAGGGGATACGCAGTATTTT
CASSLQPTGTGGDTQYF
>TRBD1|TRBJ1-1|TRBV4-3|NA
TGCGCCAGCAGCCGAAACACAGGGGATAACACTGAAGCTTTCTTT
CASSRNTGDNTEAFF
>NA|TRBJ2-3|TRBV28|NA
TGTGCCAGCAGTTTGGAGGGCCTCCGGGCAGATACGCAGTATTTT
CASSLEGLRADTQYF
>TRBD1|TRBJ2-5|TRBV2|NA
TGTGCCAGCAGGAAGACAGGGTACCAAGAGACCCAGTACTTC
CASRKTGYQETQYF
>NA|TRBJ2-7|TRBV27|NA
TGTGCCAGCAGTTTTGACAGATTCTACGAGCAGTACTTC
CASSFDRFYEQYF
>NA|TRBJ2-2|TRBV15|NA
TGTGCCACCAGCAGTCCCCGGGACACTACGAACACCGGGGAGCTGTTTTTT
CATSSPRDTTNTGELFF
>TRBD2|TRBJ2-7|TRBV7-2|NA
TGTGCCAGCAGCTTAACTAGCGGGGGTACCTACGAGCAGTACTTC
CASSLTSGGTYEQYF
>TRBD1|TRBJ2-4|TRBV12-3/TRBV12-4|once
TGTGCCAGTCTACAGGGGGCCAAAAACATTCAGTACTTC
CASLQGAKNIQYF